Presented here are 21 T cell receptor beta chains from one specimen sequenced in a study of T cells in Graves' hyperthyroidism and ophthalmopathy (dated by TCRdb to between 2018 and 2021). Preparation of the library involved multiplex PCR. The instrument was an Illumina HiSeq 2000. Amplification of TCR beta CDR3 regions was carried out from RNA transcripts. For the first round of RT-PCR on the TCR CDR3, the HTBI primer set was used together with the Qiagen OneStep RT-PCR kit. TCRdb reprocessed the public reads (quality trimming at Q25 with fastp, clone calling with MiXCR) and kept in-frame beta chains. CDR3 protein sequences are deduplicated, and each keeps its most common genes and DNA. The sample table contains a few hundred thousand distinct CDR3 sequences; only one count was recorded for approximately 23% of them. 45% to 50% of the sample is held by the ten biggest clonotypes. Specimen: blood. These receptor sequences come from a woman in her 70s with Graves' ophthalmopathy.

V gene TRBV6-1 combines with J gene TRBJ2-3; no reliable D call. CDR1 MNHNS and CDR2 SASEGT come from the germline V gene. The V end lost 6 bases, the J end lost 8 bases, and 12 bases lay between the germline ends. This CDR3 has 12 residues. The CDR3 region has the DNA TGTGCCAGCAGGGCGGAAGGCGGTACGCAGTATTTT. This codes for CASRAEGGTQYF.

J is TRBJ2-3 and V is TRBV6-1; 14 bases are shared with TRBD2. V lost 5 bases and J lost 3; bases outside the gene matches: 16. This CDR3 is built from 20 residues. Germline values: CDR1 MNHNS, CDR2 SASEGT. CDR3 sequence reads: CASSSRKAGTSGRMTDTQYF. The CDR3 coding sequence is TGTGCCAGCAGTTCACGGAAAGCCGGGACTAGCGGGAGAATGACAGATACGCAGTATTTT.

This chain joins TRBV10-1 and TRBJ2-1, with D tentatively TRBD2 (6 bases). This CDR3 contains 15 residues. Germline lookup yields CDR1 WNHNN and CDR2 SYGVQD (reference sequence). V was cut by 4 bases and J by 0 bases, with 10 bases left in between. The CDR3 here is CASSGGLSSYNEQFF. The CDR3 DNA follows: TGCGCCAGCAGTGGAGGACTAAGCTCCTACAATGAGCAGTTCTTC.

This clonotype has only one observation. V and J are TRBV5-1 and TRBJ2-1; TRBD2 agrees at 11 bases. This CDR3 comprises 17 residues. Germline-derived CDR1 and CDR2 are SGHRS and YFSETQ. V lost 4 bases to trimming and J lost 4 bases; unmatched junction nucleotides: 10. The CDR3 reads CASSAGPGLAAYNEQFF. The CDR3 DNA reads TGCGCCAGCAGCGCAGGTCCGGGACTAGCGGCTTACAATGAGCAGTTCTTC.

This clonotype was seen many times. The rearrangement uses TRBV12-3 or TRBV12-4 and TRBJ1-1; D unclear. V was cut by 2 bases and J by 1 base, with 8 bases left in between. This CDR3 has 14 residues. The CDR3 here is CASSLWETNTEAFF. The CDR3 nucleotides are TGTGCCAGCAGTTTATGGGAGACGAACACTGAAGCTTTCTTT.

This clonotype was detected only a few times. The V call is TRBV3-1, the J call TRBJ2-3; 7 bases are shared with TRBD2. The CDR3 has 15 amino acids. Losses at the gene ends were 5 bases for V and 5 bases for J; bases not matched to a gene: 10. Germline V CDR1 and CDR2: LGHDT, YNNKEL (reference sequence). This CDR3 is CASSLLAKKGDTQYF. The CDR3 coding sequence is TGTGCCAGCAGCTTACTAGCGAAAAAGGGAGATACGCAGTATTTT.

V usage is TRBV3-1 and J usage is TRBJ1-6, with D tentatively TRBD1 (6 bases). The CDR3 has 15 amino acids. CDR1 is LGHDT and CDR2 is YNNKEL in the germline V gene (reference sequence). Trimming removed 4 bases at V and 9 bases at J, with 16 bases between. The chain's CDR3 is CASSRGGGMGSPLHF. The CDR3 nucleotides read TGTGCCAGCAGCCGAGGGGGGGGAATGGGTTCACCCCTCCACTTT.

This clonotype was found a few times. The chain couples TRBV18 to TRBJ1-3; possibly TRBD1 for D (6 bases). Trimming removed 6 bases at V and 3 bases at J, with 12 bases between. The CDR3 has 14 amino acids. The germline gives CDR1 KGHSH, CDR2 LQKENI. The DNA of the CDR3 is TGTGCCAGCTCTGCGGACAGAATTGGAAACACCATATATTTT. It yields the protein CASSADRIGNTIYF.

This chain joins TRBV27 and TRBJ2-5; the D gene is possibly TRBD2 (6 bases). Trimming removed 0 bases from V and 5 bases from J, with 10 bases in between. This CDR3 spans 14 amino acids. The germline CDR1 and CDR2 sequences are MNHEY and SMNVEV (reference sequence). This CDR3 is CASSLSGAGETQYF. CDR3 bases: TGTGCCAGCAGTTTATCAGGGGCGGGGGAGACCCAGTACTTC.

As to this clonotype: This may come from a read error, since a much larger clone is one base off. This chain connects TRBV19 to TRBJ2-2; 7 nucleotides match TRBD2. The CDR3 spans 15 residues. Looked up from germline, CDR1 is LNHDA and CDR2 is SQIVND (reference sequence). The V gene end was trimmed by 6 bases and the J gene end by 0 bases; junction bases not matched to a gene: 4. The CDR3 DNA reads TGTGCCAGTAGGCTAGCGGCACCGAACACCGGGGAGCTGTTTTTT. Translating it yields CASRLAAPNTGELFF.

This clonotype was counted at least ten times. This rearrangement joins TRBV3-1 to TRBJ1-1; a weak D match, TRBD1 (6 bases). V gave up 6 bases and J gave up 0 bases, with 20 bases separating them. Germline CDR1 is LGHDT and CDR2 is YNNKEL (reference sequence). This CDR3 contains 17 residues. CDR3 bases: TGTGCCAGCAGAGGAGGTCGGACAGACTCCATGAACACTGAAGCTTTCTTT. Translating it yields CASRGGRTDSMNTEAFF. The full variable domain, rest sourced from reference TRBV3-1 and TRBJ1-1, is DTAVSQTPKYLVTQMGNDKSIKCEQNLGHDTMYWYKQDSKKFLKIMFSYNNKELIINETVPNRFSPKSPDKAHLNLHINSLELGDSAVYFCASRGGRTDSMNTEAFFGQGTRLTVV.

This clonotype was recorded a few times. The CDR3 loop is CSASSLVVYNEQFF. Here the CDR3 DNA reads TGCAGTGCTAGTAGCCTAGTAGTTTACAATGAGCAGTTCTTC. The chain employs TRBV20-1 and TRBJ2-1; D is undetermined. Germline V gene sequence: CDR1 DFQATT, CDR2 SNEGSKA (reference sequence). The CDR3 runs to 14 residues. V shed 3 bases and J shed 4 bases, with 13 bases lying between them.

This clonotype has more than one count but fewer than ten. The chain uses TRBV12-3 or TRBV12-4 and TRBJ2-7; D uncertain. Trimming removed 1 base at V and 2 bases at J, with 6 bases between. The CDR3 spans 13 residues. CDR3 residues: CASSLDLPYEQYF. CDR3 DNA sequence: TGTGCCAGCAGTTTAGACTTACCCTACGAGCAGTACTTC.

This clonotype was picked up a small number of times. The chain combines TRBV3-1 with TRBJ2-1; the D gene is possibly TRBD2 (6 bases). The CDR3 has 17 residues. Germline CDR1 reads LGHDT; CDR2 reads YNNKEL (reference sequence). V dropped 2 bases and J dropped 3 bases, with 17 bases sitting between them. CDR3 DNA: TGTGCCAGCAGCCAAAAACGTTCAAGACTAGTCTACAATGAGCAGTTCTTC. It is translated as CASSQKRSRLVYNEQFF.

The chain combines TRBV29-1 with TRBJ1-5; 8 bases agree with TRBD1. This CDR3 region has 13 residues. In germline, CDR1 is SQVTM, CDR2 ANQGSEA. J was trimmed by 4 bases and V by 4 bases; bases with no gene match: 3. The CDR3 protein is CSVGQGANQPQHF. The DNA for the CDR3 is TGCAGCGTTGGGCAGGGGGCAAATCAGCCCCAGCATTTT.

This clonotype was seen a few times. This chain uses TRBV6-5 with TRBJ1-5; a weak D match, TRBD1 (5 bases). The V end was cut by 4 bases, the J end by 7 bases, with 11 bases between. CDR1 and CDR2 from the germline V gene are MNHEY and SVGAGI. The CDR3 contains 13 residues. The CDR3 coding sequence is TGTGCCAGCAGTTGGGGCAGGGACCAGCCCCAGCATTTT. This codes for CASSWGRDQPQHF.

This rearrangement joins TRBV12-3 or TRBV12-4 to TRBJ2-3; 7 bases agree with TRBD2. The CDR3 contains 20 residues. V was pared by 6 bases and J by 3 bases, with 24 bases of the junction left unmatched. The CDR3 region has the DNA TGTGCCAGCAGGAGGCCGTCGACAGCCATAGCGGGCTTAAGGACAGATACGCAGTATTTT. It is translated as CASRRPSTAIAGLRTDTQYF.

This clonotype was found a few times. The chain combines TRBV5-1 with TRBJ2-1; unclear D gene. CDR1 and CDR2 (germline): SGHRS, YFSETQ. Trimming left V 4 bases short and J 3 bases short, with 11 bases between. The CDR3 runs to 14 residues. The CDR3 nucleotides read TGCGCCAGCAGCGCAACCCTCCGCTACAATGAGCAGTTCTTC. It encodes CASSATLRYNEQFF.

J is TRBJ1-1 and V is TRBV6-1; D not resolved. V was shortened by 6 bases and J by 3 bases, with 14 bases between the two germline ends. The CDR3 loop spans 14 amino acids. Germline-derived CDR1 and CDR2 are MNHNS and SASEGT. The CDR3 nucleotides read TGTGCCAGCAGCCAGCTTACTCGGTACACTGAAGCTTTCTTT. Amino acid sequence: CASSQLTRYTEAFF.

This clonotype has a handful of counts. This chain's CDR3 is CASSLALGEPYEQYF. The CDR3 DNA reads as TGTGCCAGCAGCTTAGCGCTGGGGGAACCCTACGAGCAGTACTTC. This chain joins TRBV7-8 and TRBJ2-7, with D tentatively TRBD1 or TRBD2 (5 bases each). Germline V gives CDR1 SGHVS, CDR2 FQNEAQ. This CDR3 region has 15 residues. V lost 0 bases to trimming and J lost 2 bases, with 11 bases between them.

In its sample, this clonotype was seen many times. The V call is TRBV24-1, the J call TRBJ1-5; 10 nucleotides line up with TRBD1. The CDR3 is 14 residues long. V dropped 6 bases and J dropped 8; count of bases not matched to a gene: 6. CDR1 is KGHDR, CDR2 SFDVKD, per germline. The CDR3 is CATSSGTGVEPQHF. The CDR3 DNA is TGTGCCACCAGTTCCGGGACAGGGGTTGAGCCCCAGCATTTT.